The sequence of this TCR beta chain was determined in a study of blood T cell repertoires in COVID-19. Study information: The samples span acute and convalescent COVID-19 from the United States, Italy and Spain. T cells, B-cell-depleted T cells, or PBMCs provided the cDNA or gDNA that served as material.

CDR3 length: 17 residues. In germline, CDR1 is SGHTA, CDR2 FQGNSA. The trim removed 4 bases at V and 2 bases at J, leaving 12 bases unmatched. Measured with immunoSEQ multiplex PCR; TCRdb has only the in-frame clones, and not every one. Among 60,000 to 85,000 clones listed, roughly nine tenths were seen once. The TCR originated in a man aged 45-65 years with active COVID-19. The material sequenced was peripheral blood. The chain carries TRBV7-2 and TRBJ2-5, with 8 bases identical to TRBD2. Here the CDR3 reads CASSSAARGGLQETQYF. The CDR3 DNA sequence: TGTGCCAGCAGCTCCGCCGCCCGGGGGGGATTACAAGAGACCCAGTACTTC.